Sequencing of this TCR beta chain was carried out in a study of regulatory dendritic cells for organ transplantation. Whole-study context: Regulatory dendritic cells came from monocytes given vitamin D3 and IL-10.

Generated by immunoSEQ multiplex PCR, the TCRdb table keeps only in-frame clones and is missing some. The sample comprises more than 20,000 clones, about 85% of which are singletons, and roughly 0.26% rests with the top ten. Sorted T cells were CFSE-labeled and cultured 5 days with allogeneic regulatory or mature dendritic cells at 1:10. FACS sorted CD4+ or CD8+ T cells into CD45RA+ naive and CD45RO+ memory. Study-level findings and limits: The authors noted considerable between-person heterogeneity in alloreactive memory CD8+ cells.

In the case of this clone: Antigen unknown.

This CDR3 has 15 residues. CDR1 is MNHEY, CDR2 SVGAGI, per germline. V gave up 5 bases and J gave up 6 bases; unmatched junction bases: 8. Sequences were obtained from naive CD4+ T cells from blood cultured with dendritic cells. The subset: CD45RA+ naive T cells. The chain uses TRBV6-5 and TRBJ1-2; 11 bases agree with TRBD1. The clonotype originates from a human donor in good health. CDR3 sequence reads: CASSPLGQGANGYTF. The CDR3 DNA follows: TGTGCCAGCAGTCCTCTCGGACAGGGGGCAAATGGCTACACCTTC.